This TCR beta chain was sequenced in a study of blood T cell repertoires in COVID-19. Overall study: Material from acute and convalescent COVID-19 was sourced from the United States, Italy and Spain. PBMCs, B-cell-depleted T cells, or T cells were the source of the cDNA or gDNA that made up the material.

Germline assignment: CDR1 SGHTS and CDR2 YDEGEE. CDR3 length: 15 amino acids. V lost 3 bases, J lost 1 base, and 2 bases stayed unmatched. The table came from immunoSEQ multiplex PCR; TCRdb's copy has only in-frame clones and leaves some out. The sample gives over 100,000 clones, roughly 86% of which show up once; 10% to 12% is in the top ten. The rearrangement joins TRBV5-8 to TRBJ2-2; 8 nucleotides line up with TRBD1. Sequenced sample: peripheral blood. The TCR originated in a woman in her 70s with COVID-19, enrolled during active disease. The DNA of the CDR3 is TGTGCCAGCAGCTCCGGACAGGGGAACACCGGGGAGCTGTTTTTT. It yields the protein CASSSGQGNTGELFF.